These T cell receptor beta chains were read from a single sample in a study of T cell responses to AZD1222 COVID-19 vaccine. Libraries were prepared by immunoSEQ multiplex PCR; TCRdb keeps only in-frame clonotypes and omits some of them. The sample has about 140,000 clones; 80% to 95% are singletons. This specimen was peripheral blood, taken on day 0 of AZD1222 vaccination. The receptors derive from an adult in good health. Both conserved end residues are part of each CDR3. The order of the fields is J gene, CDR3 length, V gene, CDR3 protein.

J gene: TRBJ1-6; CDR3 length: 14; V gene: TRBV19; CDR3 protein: CASSPEVISSPLHF
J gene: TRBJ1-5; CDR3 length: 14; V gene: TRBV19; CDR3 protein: CASSPGQGFQPQHF
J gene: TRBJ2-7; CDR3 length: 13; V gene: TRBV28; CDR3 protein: CASSPPNPWEQYF
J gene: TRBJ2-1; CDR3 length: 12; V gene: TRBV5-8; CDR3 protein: CASSPEVGEQFF
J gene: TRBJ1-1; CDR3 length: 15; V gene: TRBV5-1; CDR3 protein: CASSRGQGADTEAFF
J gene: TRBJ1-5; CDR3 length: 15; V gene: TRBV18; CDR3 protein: CASSLGRLSNQPQHF
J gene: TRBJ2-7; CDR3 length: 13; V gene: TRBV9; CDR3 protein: CASSVAAQYEQYF
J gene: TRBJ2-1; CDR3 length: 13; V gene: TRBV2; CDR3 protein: CASTDLVGIEQFF
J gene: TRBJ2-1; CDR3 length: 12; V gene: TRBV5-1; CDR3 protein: CASSLVSNEQFF
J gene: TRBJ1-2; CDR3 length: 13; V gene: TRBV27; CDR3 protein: CASCAQGGYGYTF
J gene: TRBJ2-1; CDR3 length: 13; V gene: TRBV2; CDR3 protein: CASLDRSFNEQFF
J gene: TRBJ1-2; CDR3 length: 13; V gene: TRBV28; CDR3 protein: CASSLKGLYGYTF
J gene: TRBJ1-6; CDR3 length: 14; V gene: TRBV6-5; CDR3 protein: CASSWGQGSSPLHF
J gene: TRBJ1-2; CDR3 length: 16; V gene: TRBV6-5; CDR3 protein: CASSYSGTGGDYGYTF
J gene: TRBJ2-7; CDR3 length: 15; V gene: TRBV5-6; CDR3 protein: CASSLDGDLYYEQYF
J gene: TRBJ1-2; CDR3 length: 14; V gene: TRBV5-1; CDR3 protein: CASSLESENYGYTF
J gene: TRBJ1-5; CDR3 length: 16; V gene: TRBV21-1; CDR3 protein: CASSHRGPAANQPQHF
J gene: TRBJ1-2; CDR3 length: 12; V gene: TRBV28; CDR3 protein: CASSRDSYGYTF
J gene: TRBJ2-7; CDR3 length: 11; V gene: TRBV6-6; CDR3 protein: CASTHSYEQYF
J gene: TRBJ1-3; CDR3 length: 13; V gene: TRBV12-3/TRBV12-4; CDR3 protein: CASSHNPQNTIYF
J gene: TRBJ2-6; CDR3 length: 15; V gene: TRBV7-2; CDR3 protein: CASSPAKAGANVLTF
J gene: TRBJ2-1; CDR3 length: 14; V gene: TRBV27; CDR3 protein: CASTGLAGNNEQFF
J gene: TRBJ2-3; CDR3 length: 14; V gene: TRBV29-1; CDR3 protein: CSASTGRRADTQYF
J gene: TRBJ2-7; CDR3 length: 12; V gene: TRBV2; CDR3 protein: CASRTGPYEQYF
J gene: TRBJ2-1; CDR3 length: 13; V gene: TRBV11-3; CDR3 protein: CASSLRRGNEQFF
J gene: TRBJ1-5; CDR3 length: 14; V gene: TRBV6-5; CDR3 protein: CATRQGLSNQPQHF
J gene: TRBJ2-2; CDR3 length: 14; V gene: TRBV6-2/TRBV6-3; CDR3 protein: CASSFYGRAGELFF
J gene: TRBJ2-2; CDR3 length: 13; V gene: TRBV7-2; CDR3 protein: CASSLVAAGELFF
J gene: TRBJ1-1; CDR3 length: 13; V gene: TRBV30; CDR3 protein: CAWNRGMNTEAFF
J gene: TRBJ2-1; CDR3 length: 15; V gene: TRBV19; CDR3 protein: CASSMVGQGPLTQFF
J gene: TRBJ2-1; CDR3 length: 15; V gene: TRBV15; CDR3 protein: CATSRQTGGYNEQFF
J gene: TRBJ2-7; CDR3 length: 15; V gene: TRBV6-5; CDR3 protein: CASSYRGQGTYEQYF
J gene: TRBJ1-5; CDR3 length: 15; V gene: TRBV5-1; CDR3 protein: CASSLGGQGSEPQHF
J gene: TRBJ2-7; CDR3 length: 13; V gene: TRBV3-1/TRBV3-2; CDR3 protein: CASSQDSYYEQYF
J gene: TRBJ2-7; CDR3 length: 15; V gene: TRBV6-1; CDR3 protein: CASSEAAAPAYEQYF
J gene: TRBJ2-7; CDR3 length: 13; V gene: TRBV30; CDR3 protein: CAWSVNPPYEQYF
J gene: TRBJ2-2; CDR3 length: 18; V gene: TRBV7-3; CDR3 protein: CASSLTAGPITNTGELFF
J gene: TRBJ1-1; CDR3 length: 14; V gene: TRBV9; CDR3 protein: CASSVGRAATEAFF
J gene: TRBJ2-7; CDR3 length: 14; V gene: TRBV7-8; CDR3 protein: CASSLQGNRDEQYF
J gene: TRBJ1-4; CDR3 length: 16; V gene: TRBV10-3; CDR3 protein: CAISESSAGGLVKLFF
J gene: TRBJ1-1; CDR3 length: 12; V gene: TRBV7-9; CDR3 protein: CASSLALGEAFF
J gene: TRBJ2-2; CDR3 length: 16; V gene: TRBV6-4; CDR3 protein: CASSDSPRGDTGELFF
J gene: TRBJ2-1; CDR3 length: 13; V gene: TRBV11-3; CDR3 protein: CASTRYGGGEQFF
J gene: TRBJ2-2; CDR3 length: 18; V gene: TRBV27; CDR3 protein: CASSPQRTSGSGTGELFF
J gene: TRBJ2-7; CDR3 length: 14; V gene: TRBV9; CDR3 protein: CASSVTGQGSEQYF